The sequence of this T cell receptor beta chain was determined in a study of cytomegalovirus exposure and HLA in healthy donors. PCR employed 60 Vbeta and 13 Jbeta primers. TCRdb's table, derived via immunoSEQ multiplex PCR, lists solely in-frame clones and lacks some. This sample carries 200,000 or so clones, about 77% of them seen once, and the ten largest clones take less than 3.5%. This CDR3 has 15 amino acids. Germline assignment: CDR1 MNHNS and CDR2 SASEGT. Between the trimmed V and J ends, which lost 2 bases and 5 bases, there was a span of 13 bases. About this clone: Its antigen is as yet unknown.

Overall study findings and caveats: Altogether, some 170 TCR beta chains were recorded as cytomegalovirus-associated. In a later analysis, a missense DCLRE1C variant was linked to TCR beta V- and J-gene trimming.

This receptor was obtained from a woman aged 25 to 39 in good health and CMV-seronegative. This chain uses TRBV6-1 with TRBJ1-5; D gene unclear. Sequencing was performed on PBMCs. CDR3 nucleotides: TGTGCCAGCAGTGAATTCCGGTGGGGAGATCAGCCCCAGCATTTT. Translating it yields CASSEFRWGDQPQHF.